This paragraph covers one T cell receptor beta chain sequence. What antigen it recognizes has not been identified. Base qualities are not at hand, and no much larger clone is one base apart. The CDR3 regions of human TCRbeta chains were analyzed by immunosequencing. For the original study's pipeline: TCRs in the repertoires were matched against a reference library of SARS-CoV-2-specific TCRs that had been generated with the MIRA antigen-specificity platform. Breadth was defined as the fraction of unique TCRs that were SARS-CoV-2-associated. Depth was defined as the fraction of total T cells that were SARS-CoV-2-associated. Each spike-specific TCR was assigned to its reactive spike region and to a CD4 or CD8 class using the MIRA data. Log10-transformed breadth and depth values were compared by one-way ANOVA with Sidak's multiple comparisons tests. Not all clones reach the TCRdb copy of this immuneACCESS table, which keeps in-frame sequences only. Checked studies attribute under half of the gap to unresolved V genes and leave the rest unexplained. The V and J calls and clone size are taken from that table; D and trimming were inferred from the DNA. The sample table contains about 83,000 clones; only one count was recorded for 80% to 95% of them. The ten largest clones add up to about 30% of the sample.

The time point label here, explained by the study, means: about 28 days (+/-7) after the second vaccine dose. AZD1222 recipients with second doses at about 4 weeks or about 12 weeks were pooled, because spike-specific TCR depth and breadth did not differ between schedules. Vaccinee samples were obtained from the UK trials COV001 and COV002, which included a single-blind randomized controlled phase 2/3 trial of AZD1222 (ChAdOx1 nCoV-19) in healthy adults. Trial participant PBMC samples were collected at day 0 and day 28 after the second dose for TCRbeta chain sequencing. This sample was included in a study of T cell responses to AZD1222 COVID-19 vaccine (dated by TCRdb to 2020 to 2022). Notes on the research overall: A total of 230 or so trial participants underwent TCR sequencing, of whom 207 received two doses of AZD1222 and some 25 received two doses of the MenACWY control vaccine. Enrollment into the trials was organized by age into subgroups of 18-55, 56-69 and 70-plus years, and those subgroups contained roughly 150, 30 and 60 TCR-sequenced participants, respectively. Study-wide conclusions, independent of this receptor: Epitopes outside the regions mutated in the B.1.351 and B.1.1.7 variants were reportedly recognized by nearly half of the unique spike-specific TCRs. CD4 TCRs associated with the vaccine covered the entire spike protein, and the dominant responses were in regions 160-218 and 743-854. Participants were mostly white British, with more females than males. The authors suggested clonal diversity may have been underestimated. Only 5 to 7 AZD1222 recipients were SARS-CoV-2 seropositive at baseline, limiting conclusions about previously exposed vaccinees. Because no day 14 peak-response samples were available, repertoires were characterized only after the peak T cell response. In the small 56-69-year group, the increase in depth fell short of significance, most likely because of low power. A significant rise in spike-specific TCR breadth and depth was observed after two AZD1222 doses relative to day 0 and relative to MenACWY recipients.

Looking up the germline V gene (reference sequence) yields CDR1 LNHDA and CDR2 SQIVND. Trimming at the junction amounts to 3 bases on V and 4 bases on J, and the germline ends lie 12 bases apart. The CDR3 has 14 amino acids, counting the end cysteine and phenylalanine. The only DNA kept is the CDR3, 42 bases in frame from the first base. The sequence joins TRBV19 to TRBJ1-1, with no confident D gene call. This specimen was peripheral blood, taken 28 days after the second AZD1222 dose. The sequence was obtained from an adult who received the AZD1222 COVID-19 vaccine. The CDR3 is CASSIGGKFTEAFF. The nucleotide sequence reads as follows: TGTGCCAGTAGTATCGGTGGTAAGTTCACTGAAGCTTTCTTT.